These 25 T cell receptor beta chains share one sample of origin, sequenced in a study of CD8+ T cells in alopecia areata. cDNA prepared by RNA extraction and subsequent reverse transcription served as the template for sequencing. The repertoire was sequenced with immunoSEQ multiplex PCR; TCRdb's copy has only in-frame clones and lacks some. This repertoire shows 200,000 to 250,000 clones, around 66% found once; its top ten account for about 1.2%. Treatment here: oral pan-JAK inhibitor, 5-10 mg twice daily. The specimen was CD4+ T cells sorted from blood, collected between weeks 43 and 45, from a patient treated with tofacitinib. The receptors shown here come from a human donor with alopecia areata.

The chain uses TRBV29-1 and TRBJ1-2; D unclear. Germline CDR1 is SQVTM and CDR2 is ANQGSEA. Trimming cost V 4 bases and J 6 bases, with 6 bases left between them. The CDR3 length is 10 residues. The CDR3 sequence is CSVGSHGYTF. The CDR3, as DNA: TGCAGCGTTGGGAGCCATGGCTACACCTTC. Full variable domain (remainder filled in from reference TRBV29-1 and TRBJ1-2): SAVISQKPSRDICQRGTSLTIQCQVDSQVTMMFWYRQQPGQSLTLIATANQGSEATYESGFVIDKFPISRPNLTFSTLTVSNMSPEDSSIYLCSVGSHGYTFGSGTRLTVV.

This clone was counted between two and nine times. The chain couples TRBV27 to TRBJ1-2, with a possible D match to TRBD1 (6 bases). The CDR3 totals 12 residues. Germline values: CDR1 MNHEY, CDR2 SMNVEV (reference sequence). Trimming left V 7 bases short and J 4 bases short, with 10 bases between. The CDR3 sequence: CASKGGSYGYTF. The CDR3 nucleotides read TGTGCCAGCAAAGGGGGAAGCTATGGCTACACCTTC.

The V and J genes are TRBV21-1 and TRBJ2-6; the table assigns TRBD1, which was not confirmed against the DNA. TRBV21-1 is labeled a pseudogene. The CDR3 is 16 amino acids. CDR3 amino acids: CASSTQDSSGANVLTF. For the CDR3, the DNA is TGTGCCAGCAGCACACAGGACAGCTCTGGGGCCAACGTCCTGACTTTC.

This chain uses TRBV5-4 with TRBJ1-2; D not resolved. The ends were cut back, 0 bases at V and 1 base at J, with 10 bases in the middle. There are 15 residues in the CDR3. Germline V gene sequence: CDR1 SGHNT, CDR2 YYREEE (reference sequence). CDR3 region: CASSLGLQNNYGYTF. CDR3 bases: TGTGCCAGCAGCTTGGGACTCCAGAATAACTATGGCTACACCTTC.

The genes are TRBV29-1 and TRBJ1-1, with D possibly being TRBD1 (6 bases). Germline V gene sequence: CDR1 SQVTM, CDR2 ANQGSEA. The V end was cut by 4 bases, the J end by 10 bases, with 16 bases between. The CDR3 extends over 12 amino acids. The CDR3 sequence is CSVGKEGGTAFF. Written as DNA, the CDR3 is TGCAGCGTTGGAAAAGAGGGGGGGACAGCTTTCTTT.

This clone was observed a handful of times. The chain employs TRBV4-3 and TRBJ1-5; D remains ambiguous. Trimming removed 0 bases at V and 6 bases at J, with 12 bases between. The length of the CDR3 is 15 residues. Germline CDR1 is LGHNA and CDR2 is YSLEER. The chain's CDR3 is CASSQDVTRGQPQHF. CDR3 DNA sequence: TGCGCCAGCAGCCAAGATGTAACCCGGGGTCAGCCCCAGCATTTT.

The chain is built from TRBV25-1 and TRBJ1-2; D call uncertain. The CDR3 has 12 residues. Germline V CDR1 and CDR2: MGHDK, SYGVNS. With 2 bases removed from V and 4 bases from J, the gap between germline ends came to 5 bases. DNA for the CDR3: TGTGCCAGCAGTGAAAACCGCTATGGCTACACCTTC. Protein product: CASSENRYGYTF.

The chain links TRBV30 to TRBJ1-5, with D unclear. The CDR3 contains 13 residues. The germline V gene has CDR1 GTSNPN and CDR2 SVGIG (reference sequence). Trimming took 0 bases from V and 7 from J, leaving 10 bases between them. The CDR3: CAWSVSGWQPQHF. The CDR3 nucleotides are TGTGCCTGGAGTGTATCTGGATGGCAGCCCCAGCATTTT. Full variable domain (outside the CDR3, taken from reference TRBV30 and TRBJ1-5): SQTIHQWPATLVQPVGSPLSLECTVEGTSNPNLYWYRQAAGRGLQLLFYSVGIGQISSEVPQNLSASRPQDRQFILSSKKLLLSDSGFYLCAWSVSGWQPQHFGDGTRLSIL.

The chain uses TRBV5-1 and TRBJ2-1; 7 positions match TRBD2. Germline V gene data show CDR1 as SGHRS and CDR2 as YFSETQ. The CDR3 is made up of 15 amino acids. Losses at the gene ends were 6 bases for V and 3 bases for J; bases not matched to a gene: 9. CDR3 amino acids: CASNTGEGNYNEQFF. The DNA of the CDR3 is TGCGCCAGCAACACCGGGGAGGGGAACTACAATGAGCAGTTCTTC.

The V and J genes are TRBV4-3 and TRBJ2-2, with 8 nucleotides matching TRBD1. The CDR3 sequence is 16 residues long. From germline, CDR1 is LGHNA and CDR2 YSLEER. Trimming took 2 bases from V and 6 from J; bases not matched to a gene: 8. This CDR3 reads CASSQSLQGAAGELFF. The CDR3 DNA reads TGCGCCAGCAGCCAAAGCCTTCAGGGGGCAGCCGGGGAGCTGTTTTTT.

This chain uses TRBV4-2 with TRBJ2-2; tentative D call: TRBD2 (7 bases). CDR3 length: 16 amino acids. V gave up 3 bases and J gave up 4 bases, with 15 bases separating them. Germline V lookup: CDR1 LGHNA, CDR2 YNFKEQ. The CDR3 DNA follows: TGTGCCAGCAGCCACGGAGGGGGGGGCTTCACCGGGGAGCTGTTTTTT. Residues: CASSHGGGGFTGELFF.

The CDR3 is CASSLDRSAQYF. The CDR3 DNA reads as TGCGCCAGCAGCTTGGACAGAAGCGCGCAGTATTTT. The rearrangement joins TRBV5-1 to TRBJ2-3, with unresolved D. The ends were cut back, 0 bases at V and 10 bases at J, with 9 bases in the middle. The CDR3 runs 12 residues. Looked up from germline, CDR1 is SGHRS and CDR2 is YFSETQ.

CDR3 sequence: CASSATGTSVPETQYF. CDR3 nucleotides: TGTGCCAGTAGTGCCACCGGGACTAGCGTACCAGAGACCCAGTACTTC. The V and J genes are TRBV19 and TRBJ2-5; TRBD2 agrees at 10 bases. Germline loops: CDR1 LNHDA, CDR2 SQIVND (reference sequence). CDR3 size: 16 residues. V lost 5 bases and J lost 4; bases outside the gene matches: 10. The entire variable domain, with the rest obtained from reference TRBV19 and TRBJ2-5, is as follows: DGGITQSPKYLFRKEGQNVTLSCEQNLNHDAMYWYRQDPGQGLRLIYYSQIVNDFQKGDIAEGYSVSREKKESFPLTVTSAQKNPTAFYLCASSATGTSVPETQYFGPGTRLLVL.

The genes are TRBV27 and TRBJ2-7; D call uncertain. The CDR3 loop spans 14 amino acids. CDR1 and CDR2 from the germline V gene are MNHEY and SMNVEV (reference sequence). V gave up 2 bases and J gave up 3 bases, with 11 bases separating them. The CDR3 here is CASSLDGRVYEQYF. CDR3 DNA: TGTGCCAGCAGTTTAGACGGCCGGGTCTACGAGCAGTACTTC.

J is TRBJ2-7 and V is TRBV15; D may be TRBD2 (6 bases). Germline lookup yields CDR1 LNHNV and CDR2 YYDKDF (reference sequence). Trimming removed 0 bases at V and 7 bases at J, with 10 bases between. This CDR3 is 13 amino acids long. Here the CDR3 DNA reads TGTGCCACCAGCAGAGAGCACCGGGGGGAGCAGTACTTC. Translating it yields CATSREHRGEQYF. The whole variable domain, remainder taken from reference TRBV15 and TRBJ2-7, is DAMVIQNPRYQVTQFGKPVTLSCSQTLNHNVMYWYQQKSSQAPKLLFHYYDKDFNNEADTPDNFQSRRPNTSFCFLDIRSPGLGDTAMYLCATSREHRGEQYFGPGTRLTVT.

V gene TRBV7-2 combines with J gene TRBJ2-4; 10 bases fit TRBD2. This CDR3 is built from 15 residues. Germline V gene lookup returns CDR1 SGHTA and CDR2 FQGNSA. V lost 1 base, J lost 6 bases, and 3 bases stayed unmatched. The CDR3 sequence: CASSLGLAGINIQYF. CDR3 bases: TGTGCCAGCAGCTTAGGACTAGCGGGCATAAACATTCAGTACTTC.

This clone showed up many times. This rearrangement joins TRBV2 to TRBJ2-1; D not resolved. CDR3 length: 16 residues. CDR1 and CDR2 from the germline V gene are SNHLY and FYNNEI. V lost 5 bases to trimming and J lost 5 bases, with 19 bases between them. The CDR3 region is CASSREVSSLNNEQFF. The CDR3 nucleotides are TGTGCCAGCAGTCGCGAAGTGAGCAGCTTAAACAATGAGCAGTTCTTC.

This chain joins TRBV30 and TRBJ2-5; 10 bases match TRBD2. Trimming cost V 0 bases and J 5 bases; bases outside gene matches: 0. This CDR3 is 13 amino acids long. The germline V gene has CDR1 GTSNPN and CDR2 SVGIG (reference sequence). In DNA form, the CDR3 reads TGTGCCTGGAGTGTACTAGCGGGGGAGACCCAGTACTTC. Protein product: CAWSVLAGETQYF.

The V call is TRBV6-5, the J call TRBJ1-2, with a possible D match to TRBD1 (5 bases). This CDR3 has 15 amino acids. V lost 2 bases to trimming and J lost 3 bases, with 13 bases between them. The germline V gene encodes CDR1 MNHEY and CDR2 SVGAGI. CDR3 in amino acids: CASSYEIRDDYGYTF. In nucleotides, the CDR3 is TGTGCCAGCAGTTACGAAATCAGGGATGACTATGGCTACACCTTC.

This clone came up a few times. V and J are TRBV29-1 and TRBJ1-5; D may be TRBD1 (5 bases). The CDR3 runs to 13 residues. V shed 5 bases and J shed 6 bases, with 14 bases lying between them. CDR1 is SQVTM and CDR2 is ANQGSEA in the germline V gene. Here the CDR3 reads CSVSGSGGQPQHF. DNA for the CDR3: TGCAGCGTTAGCGGGTCCGGGGGTCAGCCCCAGCATTTT.

This sequence joins TRBV7-9 and TRBJ1-5, with unresolved D. V dropped 2 bases and J dropped 7 bases, with 9 bases sitting between them. Germline loops: CDR1 SEHNR, CDR2 FQNEAQ (reference sequence). The CDR3 is made up of 13 amino acids. CDR3 amino acids: CASSLRVGQPQHF. The CDR3 nucleotides read TGTGCCAGCAGCTTAAGGGTCGGCCAGCCCCAGCATTTT.

The chain employs TRBV5-1 and TRBJ2-1; TRBD1 might be the D (6 bases). In germline, CDR1 is SGHRS, CDR2 YFSETQ. Between the trimmed V and J ends, which lost 1 base and 3 bases, there was a span of 14 bases. The CDR3 has 16 amino acids. DNA of the CDR3: TGCGCCAGCAGCTTGTCTCCGACAGGCAACTACAATGAGCAGTTCTTC. This codes for CASSLSPTGNYNEQFF.

V gene TRBV6-5 combines with J gene TRBJ1-4; 8 bases map to TRBD1. The J segment lost 3 bases and the V segment lost 6 bases, leaving 3 bases of the junction unmatched. The CDR3 consists of 14 residues. Germline assignment: CDR1 MNHEY and CDR2 SVGAGI. In DNA form, the CDR3 reads TGTGCCAGCAGAAGGGGACAGGCTAATGAAAAACTGTTTTTT. It codes for CASRRGQANEKLFF.

This chain joins TRBV29-1 and TRBJ1-1; TRBD1 might be the D (5 bases). CDR3 length: 12 residues. Germline V gene data show CDR1 as SQVTM and CDR2 as ANQGSEA. The V end lost 8 bases, the J end lost 4 bases, and 14 bases lay between the germline ends. CDR3 sequence reads: CSSTVLGTEAFF. As DNA, the CDR3 is TGCAGCTCGACAGTTCTTGGCACTGAAGCTTTCTTT.

This clone came up a few times. The CDR3 coding sequence is TGCGCCAGCAGCCCCCTGAGTGGCTCCACCGGGGAGCTGTTTTTT. Encoded protein: CASSPLSGSTGELFF. The chain carries TRBV4-1 and TRBJ2-2; no clear D gene. V was cut by 4 bases and J by 4 bases, with 13 bases left in between. From germline, CDR1 is MGHRA and CDR2 YSYEKL. CDR3 length equals 15 residues.